The rows below give T cell receptor beta chains drawn from one sample of a study of radiation and T cells in renal cell carcinoma. Profiled with immunoSEQ multiplex PCR; TCRdb holds only in-frame clones, not every one. The table has around 64,000 clones, over 70% seen once. The starting material was blood, obtained from a patient whose treatment included radiotherapy and nephrectomy. The receptors derive from a man in his 60s with renal cell carcinoma. The CDR3 runs from the conserved cysteine through the conserved F or W. A D gene is named only where the DNA matches it firmly. Some rows have no size entry. The others give once, few or many, or a class for an expanded clone.

abundance	d_gene	j_gene	v_gene	CDR3aa	CDR3nt
-	-	TRBJ2-7	TRBV27	CASSSLTGSYEQYF	TGTGCCAGCAGTTCGCTGACAGGCTCCTACGAGCAGTACTTC
few	-	TRBJ1-1	TRBV7-8	CASSHREGTEAFF	TGTGCCAGCAGTCATAGGGAAGGCACTGAAGCTTTCTTT
-	-	TRBJ2-2	TRBV11-2	CASSFSGGGKTGELFF	TGTGCCAGCAGCTTCTCCGGCGGTGGGAAAACCGGGGAGCTGTTTTTT
-	TRBD2	TRBJ2-2	TRBV11-3	CASSLGPGSGSGTGELFF	TGTGCCAGCAGCTTGGGTCCGGGGAGCGGGAGTGGGACCGGGGAGCTGTTTTTT
-	TRBD1	TRBJ1-1	TRBV30	CAWTLDRVETEAFF	TGTGCCTGGACCTTGGACAGGGTGGAGACTGAAGCTTTCTTT
-	TRBD2	TRBJ2-1	TRBV10-2	CASSPGTTSEQFF	TGCGCCAGCAGCCCCGGGACTACCAGTGAGCAGTTCTTC
-	-	TRBJ2-2	TRBV6-6	CASSYIGNGELFF	TGTGCCAGCAGTTACATTGGTAACGGGGAGCTGTTTTTT
few	TRBD2	TRBJ2-5	TRBV9	CASSVSGGPRETQYF	TGTGCCAGCAGCGTATCGGGAGGGCCGAGGGAGACCCAGTACTTC
-	-	TRBJ1-2	TRBV6-5	CASSSTLQGNYGYTF	TGTGCCAGCAGTTCGACCCTCCAGGGGAACTATGGCTACACCTTC
once	TRBD1	TRBJ2-7	TRBV19	CASSEPGQGRNEQYF	TGTGCCAGTAGTGAACCGGGACAGGGTCGAAACGAGCAGTACTTC
-	-	TRBJ2-3	TRBV19	CASSRGRVGDTQYF	TGTGCCAGTAGTAGGGGCAGGGTGGGAGATACGCAGTATTTT
-	TRBD1	TRBJ2-1	TRBV7-9	CASSSQGVDEQFF	TGTGCCAGCAGCTCCCAGGGGGTCGACGAGCAGTTCTTC
-	TRBD2	TRBJ2-6	TRBV7-8	CASSYRTSGGFSGANVLTF	TGTGCCAGCAGCTATCGGACTAGCGGGGGATTCTCTGGGGCCAACGTCCTGACTTTC
-	TRBD2	TRBJ2-5	TRBV18	CASSPPGGTQYF	TGTGCCAGCTCCCCACCGGGGGGGACCCAGTACTTC
-	-	TRBJ2-1	TRBV7-2	CASSFRLGASVKNEQFF	TGTGCCAGCAGCTTTCGTCTTGGGGCTAGCGTTAAGAATGAGCAGTTCTTC
-	-	TRBJ1-2	TRBV19	CASSRGTWEFGYGYTF	TGTGCCAGTAGCAGGGGCACATGGGAGTTTGGCTATGGCTACACCTTC
few	-	TRBJ1-1	TRBV7-8	CASSRIMNTEAFF	TGTGCCAGCAGCCGAATAATGAACACTGAAGCTTTCTTT
-	-	TRBJ1-2	TRBV19	CASSISRGSGYTF	TGTGCCAGTAGTATCTCCAGGGGCAGTGGCTACACCTTC
-	-	TRBJ1-4	TRBV10-3	CAIAPGTKVEKLFF	TGTGCCATCGCGCCTGGGACGAAGGTTGAAAAACTGTTTTTT
-	TRBD1	TRBJ2-2	TRBV7-3	CASSRTGSDTGELFF	TGTGCCAGCAGCCGGACAGGGAGCGACACCGGGGAGCTGTTTTTT
few	-	TRBJ1-1	TRBV2	CASSEQVNTEAFF	TGTGCCAGCAGTGAACAGGTGAACACTGAAGCTTTCTTT
-	-	TRBJ2-5	TRBV2	CASSDRPQETQYF	TGTGCCAGCAGTGACAGGCCTCAAGAGACCCAGTACTTC
-	-	TRBJ1-2	TRBV10-3	CAISDLTSSNYGYTF	TGTGCCATCAGTGATTTAACCTCTTCAAACTATGGCTACACCTTC
-	-	TRBJ2-2	TRBV7-9	CASSSRRANTGELFF	TGTGCCAGCAGCTCACGGAGAGCGAACACCGGGGAGCTGTTTTTT
few	-	TRBJ2-1	TRBV5-1	CASSPGELGNEQFF	TGCGCCAGCAGCCCTGGAGAGTTGGGGAATGAGCAGTTCTTC
few	-	TRBJ2-7	TRBV21-1	CASSKKEQIKTYEQYF	TGTGCCAGCAGCAAAAAGGAACAAATAAAGACCTACGAGCAGTACTTC
-	-	TRBJ2-3	TRBV11-2	CASSLEGFVTGTDTQYF	TGTGCCAGCAGCTTAGAAGGCTTCGTAACAGGCACAGATACGCAGTATTTT